This entry features one T cell receptor (beta chain) sequence. Antigen specificity is unknown. This record comes from a study of cytomegalovirus exposure and HLA in healthy donors. Findings and limits, study-wide: With later analysis, a missense DCLRE1C variant became linked to TCR beta V- and J-gene trimming. Later work found that TCR association rates differed between HLA loci; DRB1 had the most and HLA-C the fewest.

PCR used 60 Vbeta primers and 13 Jbeta primers. Sequencing was performed with immunoSEQ multiplex PCR; in TCRdb, only in-frame clones are kept and a portion is missing. The repertoire holds roughly 160,000 clones, with 80% to 90% as singletons. Per the germline V gene, CDR1 is SQVTM and CDR2 is ANQGSEA. V gave up 3 bases and J gave up 7 bases; unmatched junction bases: 4. The CDR3 extends over 12 amino acids. The chain couples TRBV29-1 to TRBJ1-2, with 8 nucleotides matching TRBD1. The origin of this receptor is a man aged 18 to 30 in good health and CMV-seropositive. Sequencing used PBMCs. CDR3 DNA sequence: TGCAGCGTTGATGACAGGGGAAGTGGCTACACCTTC. It encodes CSVDDRGSGYTF.